These 2 T cell receptor beta chains came from one sample sequenced in a study of identical twins' blood T cells. MiXCR, applied by TCRdb to the 5' RACE reads, yields one record per CDR3 protein. The profile covers 300,000 to 400,000 distinct CDR3 sequences, with roughly 31% appearing a single time and about 6% taken by the ten largest. What was sequenced was PBMCs. The origin of the receptors is a woman aged 18 to 50 in good health.

This clonotype was recorded a few times. This sequence joins TRBV21-1 and TRBJ2-7; no check of the table's D call, TRBD1, against the DNA was made. TRBV21-1 is a listed pseudogene. This CDR3 is 13 amino acids long. The CDR3 DNA reads as TGTGCCAGCAGCAAGGGCAGGGATGACGAGCAGTACTTC. It is translated as CASSKGRDDEQYF.

The J gene is TRBJ1-2, the V gene TRBV25-1, with TRBD1 as a possible D gene (5 bases). CDR3 length: 10 residues. In germline, CDR1 is MGHDK, CDR2 SYGVNS. V was trimmed by 10 bases and J by 8 bases, leaving 11 bases between them. The CDR3 reads CATRDGGYTF. CDR3 nucleotides: TGTGCCACCAGGGACGGCGGCTACACCTTC.